This T cell receptor beta chain emerged from a study of CD8+CD57+ T cells in acquired aplastic anemia. Genomic DNA, serving as template, underwent TCR beta VDJ and CDR3 profiling. From the reads, TCRdb called clonotypes with MiXCR, one entry per CDR3 protein. The data show around 170,000 distinct CDR3 sequences, roughly half seen once. Concerning this clonotype: Its specificity is not known.

All patients picked for sequencing had shown, by flow cytometry, an expansion of CD8+CD57+ cells. Germline-derived CDR1 and CDR2 are SGHTA and FQGTGA. This CDR3 is built from 17 residues. Unmatched junction bases numbered 16, after V lost 3 bases and J lost 7 bases. Study outcomes and limitations: Common to patients and controls were around 30 CD8+ CDR3 sequences.

Sequencing was done on a sample of sorted CD4+, CD8+, or CD8+CD57+ T cells (not recorded which) from PBMCs. The source of this sequence is a human donor with aplastic anemia. The V call is TRBV7-3, the J call TRBJ2-3, with 7 positions matching TRBD2. The CDR3 loop is CASSFYGGGLSNYTQYF. Here the CDR3 DNA reads TGTGCCAGCAGCTTCTACGGGGGAGGGCTGTCTAACTATACGCAGTATTTT.